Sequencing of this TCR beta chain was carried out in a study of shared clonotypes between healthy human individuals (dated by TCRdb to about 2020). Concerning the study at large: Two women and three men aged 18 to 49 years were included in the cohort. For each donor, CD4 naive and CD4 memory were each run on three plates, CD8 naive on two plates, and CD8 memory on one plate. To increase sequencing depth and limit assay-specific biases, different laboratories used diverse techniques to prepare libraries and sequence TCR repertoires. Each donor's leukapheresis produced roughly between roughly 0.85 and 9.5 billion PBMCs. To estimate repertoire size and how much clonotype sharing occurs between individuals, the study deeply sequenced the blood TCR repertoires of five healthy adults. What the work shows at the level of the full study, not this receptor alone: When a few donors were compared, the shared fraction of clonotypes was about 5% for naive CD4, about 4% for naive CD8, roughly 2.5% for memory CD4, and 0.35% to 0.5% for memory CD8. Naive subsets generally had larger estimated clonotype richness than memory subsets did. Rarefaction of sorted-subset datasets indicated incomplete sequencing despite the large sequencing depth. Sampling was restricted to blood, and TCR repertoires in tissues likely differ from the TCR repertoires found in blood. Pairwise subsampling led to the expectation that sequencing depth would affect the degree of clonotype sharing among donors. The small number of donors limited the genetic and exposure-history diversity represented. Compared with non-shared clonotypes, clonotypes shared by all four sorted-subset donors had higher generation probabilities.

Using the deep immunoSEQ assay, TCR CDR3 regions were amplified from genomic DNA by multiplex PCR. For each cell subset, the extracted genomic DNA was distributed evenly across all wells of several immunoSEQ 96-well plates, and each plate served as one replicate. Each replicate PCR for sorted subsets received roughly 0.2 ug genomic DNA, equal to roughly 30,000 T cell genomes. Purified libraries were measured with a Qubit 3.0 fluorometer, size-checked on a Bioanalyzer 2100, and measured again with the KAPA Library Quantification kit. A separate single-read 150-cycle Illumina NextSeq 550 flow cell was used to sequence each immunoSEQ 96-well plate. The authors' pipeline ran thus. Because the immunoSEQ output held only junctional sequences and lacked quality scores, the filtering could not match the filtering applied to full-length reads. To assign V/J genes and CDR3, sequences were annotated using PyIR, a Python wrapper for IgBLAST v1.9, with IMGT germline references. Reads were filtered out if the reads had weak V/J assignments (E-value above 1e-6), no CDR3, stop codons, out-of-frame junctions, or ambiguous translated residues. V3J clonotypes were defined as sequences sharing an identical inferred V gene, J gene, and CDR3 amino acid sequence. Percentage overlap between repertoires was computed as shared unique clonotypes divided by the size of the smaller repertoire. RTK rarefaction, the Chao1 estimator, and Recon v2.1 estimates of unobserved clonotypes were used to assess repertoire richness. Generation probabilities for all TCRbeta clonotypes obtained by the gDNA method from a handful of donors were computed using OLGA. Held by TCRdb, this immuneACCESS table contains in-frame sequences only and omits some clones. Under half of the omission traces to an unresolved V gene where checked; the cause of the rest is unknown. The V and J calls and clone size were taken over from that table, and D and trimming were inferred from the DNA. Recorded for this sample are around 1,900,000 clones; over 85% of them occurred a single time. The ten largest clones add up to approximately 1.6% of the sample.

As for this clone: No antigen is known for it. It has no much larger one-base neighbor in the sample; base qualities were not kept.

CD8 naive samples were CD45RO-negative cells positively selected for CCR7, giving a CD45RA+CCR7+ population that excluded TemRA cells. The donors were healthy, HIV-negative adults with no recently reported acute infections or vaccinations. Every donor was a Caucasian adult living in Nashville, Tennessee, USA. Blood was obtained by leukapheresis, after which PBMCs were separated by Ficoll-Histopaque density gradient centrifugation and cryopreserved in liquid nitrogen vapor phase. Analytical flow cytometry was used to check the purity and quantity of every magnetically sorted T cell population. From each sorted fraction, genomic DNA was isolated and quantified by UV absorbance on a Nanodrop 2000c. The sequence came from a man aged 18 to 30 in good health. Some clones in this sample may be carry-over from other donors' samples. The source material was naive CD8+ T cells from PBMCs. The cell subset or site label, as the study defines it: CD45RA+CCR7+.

The sequence in DNA is TGTGCCAGCAGTGTGGGGTTTGAGACCCAGTACTTC. Its product reads: CASSVGFETQYF. The V gene is TRBV2 and the J gene is TRBJ2-5; there is no confident call for the D gene. V loses 4 bases of germline sequence and J loses 5 bases, and the interval between the two ends is 8 bases. Based on the germline V gene, the CDR1 and CDR2 sequences are SNHLY and FYNNEI. Inclusive of the bounding cysteine and phenylalanine, the CDR3 is 12 residues long. Just CDR3 DNA is preserved here, 36 bases in frame from base 1.